Below, 19 T cell receptor beta chains from the same sample are listed, as sequenced in a study of blood T cell repertoires in COVID-19. The table came from immunoSEQ multiplex PCR; TCRdb's copy has only in-frame clones and leaves some out. The data contain about 69,000 clones, approximately 78% of them singletons. Sequenced: peripheral blood. Every receptor here comes from a human donor in a cohort sampled during active COVID-19.

The rearrangement uses TRBV6-6 and TRBJ2-1; D is unclear. This CDR3 has 14 amino acids. Germline V gives CDR1 MNHNY, CDR2 SVGAGI (reference sequence). Trimming removed 0 bases from V and 1 base from J, with 4 bases in between. CDR3 sequence (DNA): TGTGCCAGCAGTTACTCGAGGTCCTACAATGAGCAGTTCTTC. Its protein is CASSYSRSYNEQFF.

This chain joins TRBV12-3 or TRBV12-4 and TRBJ2-7, with unresolved D. V was cut by 5 bases and J by 6 bases, with 11 bases left in between. There are 12 residues in the CDR3. The CDR3 loop reads CASSTESGEQYF. The CDR3 DNA reads as TGTGCCAGCAGTACTGAGTCCGGCGAGCAGTACTTC.

The chain is built from TRBV20-1 and TRBJ1-5; TRBD1 matches 9 bases. Per germline, CDR1 DFQATT and CDR2 SNEGSKA (reference sequence). The junction had 12 bases not matched to a gene; V was cut back by 3 bases and J by 6 bases. The CDR3 is 16 amino acids. The CDR3 nucleotides are TGCAGTGCTAGTTCTATGACAGGGGGGCAGAGTCAGCCCCAGCATTTT. Its translation: CSASSMTGGQSQPQHF.

The chain joins TRBV7-9 to TRBJ2-7, with 7 bases that match TRBD1. J lost 2 bases, V lost 4 bases, and 11 bases had no gene match. The CDR3 loop spans 16 amino acids. CDR1 and CDR2 from the germline V gene are SEHNR and FQNEAQ (reference sequence). The CDR3: CASSSTLDRVPYEQYF. In nucleotides, the CDR3 is TGTGCCAGCAGCTCGACCCTCGACAGGGTCCCCTACGAGCAGTACTTC.

This chain uses TRBV5-3 with TRBJ1-5; 11 bases line up with TRBD1. TRBV5-3 is an open reading frame whose function is uncertain. V shed 2 bases, J shed 0 bases, and the junction held 7 bases outside the gene matches. The CDR3 is 18 amino acids. For the CDR3, the DNA is TGTGCCAGAAGCTTTTGGACAGGGGGCCTAAATAGCAATCAGCCCCAGCATTTT. Translating gives CARSFWTGGLNSNQPQHF.

The CDR3 sequence: CASSMGTNGEKLFF. The CDR3 nucleotides read TGTGCCAGTAGTATGGGGACTAATGGAGAAAAACTGTTTTTT. The J gene is TRBJ1-4, the V gene TRBV19; D might be TRBD1 (5 bases). V was shortened by 3 bases and J by 8 bases, with 13 bases between the two germline ends. The germline V gene has CDR1 LNHDA and CDR2 SQIVND (reference sequence). The CDR3 length is 14 residues.

A few counts support this clone. The chain couples TRBV7-3 to TRBJ2-3; the D is unclear. With 5 bases removed from V and 2 bases from J, the gap between germline ends came to 11 bases. Looked up from germline, CDR1 is SGHTA and CDR2 is FQGTGA. This CDR3 is 14 amino acids long. The CDR3 here is CASSPGSFTDTQYF. CDR3 nucleotides: TGTGCCAGCAGCCCCGGTAGCTTCACAGATACGCAGTATTTT. The full variable domain, its missing parts supplied by reference TRBV7-3 and TRBJ2-3, is GAGVSQTPSNKVTEKGKYVELRCDPISGHTALYWYRQSLGQGPEFLIYFQGTGAADDSGLPNDRFFAVRPEGSVSTLKIQRTERGDSAVYLCASSPGSFTDTQYFGPGTRLTVL.

This chain uses TRBV7-8 with TRBJ2-2, with no clear D. The CDR3 spans 14 residues. V was pared by 2 bases and J by 8 bases, with 12 bases between. The germline V gene has CDR1 SGHVS and CDR2 FQNEAQ. The CDR3 sequence is CASSLPVLVGELFF. CDR3 DNA sequence: TGTGCCAGCAGCTTACCAGTGTTGGTGGGGGAGCTGTTTTTT.

The rearrangement uses TRBV18 and TRBJ2-3; 8 bases match TRBD1. V gave up 4 bases and J gave up 2 bases; unmatched junction bases: 8. There are 16 residues in the CDR3. CDR1 is KGHSH and CDR2 is LQKENI in the germline V gene. The CDR3 loop reads CASSLMTGVITDTQYF. The CDR3 nucleotides read TGTGCCAGCTCACTTATGACAGGGGTGATCACAGATACGCAGTATTTT.

This clone was counted a few times. The rearrangement uses TRBV28 and TRBJ1-5; D may be TRBD1 (5 bases). CDR3 length: 11 amino acids. The V gene lost 6 bases and the J gene lost 6 bases, with 6 bases spanning the gap. Germline V lookup: CDR1 MDHEN, CDR2 SYDVKM. The chain's CDR3 is CASSDSQPQHF. The CDR3 bases are TGTGCCAGCAGCGACAGTCAGCCCCAGCATTTT. The full variable domain, in which reference TRBV28 and TRBJ1-5 provide the parts outside the CDR3, is DVKVTQSSRYLVKRTGEKVFLECVQDMDHENMFWYRQDPGLGLRLIYFSYDVKMKEKGDIPEGYSVSREKKERFSLILESASTNQTSMYLCASSDSQPQHFGDGTRLSIL.

The chain uses TRBV5-6 and TRBJ1-2; D gene uncertain. Deletions cut 0 bases from V and 2 bases from J, with 8 bases between. The CDR3 sequence is 14 residues long. From germline, CDR1 is SGHDT and CDR2 YYEEEE. CDR3 loop: CASSLGAGNYGYTF. The CDR3 DNA reads as TGTGCCAGCAGCTTGGGAGCGGGGAACTATGGCTACACCTTC.

The genes are TRBV11-2 and TRBJ1-2; D gene unclear. CDR1 SGHAT and CDR2 FQNNGV come from the germline V gene. V dropped 3 bases and J dropped 4 bases, with 9 bases sitting between them. CDR3 size: 13 residues. CDR3 DNA: TGTGCCAGCAGCTTCACACAGTCCTATGGCTACACCTTC. Translation gives CASSFTQSYGYTF.

This sequence joins TRBV24-1 and TRBJ2-2; 8 nucleotides align to TRBD1. Germline trimming cut 1 base from V and 6 bases from J; bases unmatched to any gene: 6. There are 16 residues in the CDR3. Germline-derived CDR1 and CDR2 are KGHDR and SFDVKD. In DNA form, the CDR3 reads TGTGCCACCAGTGATTTACGGCAGGGGGCTGCCGGGGAGCTGTTTTTT. Its translation is CATSDLRQGAAGELFF.

J is TRBJ2-1 and V is TRBV27; 10 bases agree with TRBD1. V lost 4 bases and J lost 8; bases outside the gene matches: 8. CDR1 and CDR2 from the germline V gene are MNHEY and SMNVEV (reference sequence). This CDR3 has 15 residues. The CDR3 sequence: CASSSRTGGWDEQFF. Here the CDR3 DNA reads TGTGCCAGCAGTTCTCGGACAGGGGGTTGGGATGAGCAGTTCTTC.

V usage is TRBV14 and J usage is TRBJ2-5; TRBD2 agrees at 7 bases. The germline gives CDR1 SGHDN, CDR2 FVKESK. The junction had 7 bases not matched to a gene; V was cut back by 1 base and J by 5 bases. The length of the CDR3 is 15 residues. The CDR3 here is CASSQGGTTGETQYF. CDR3 sequence (DNA): TGTGCCAGCAGCCAAGGGGGGACTACGGGGGAGACCCAGTACTTC.

This chain uses TRBV10-2 with TRBJ2-2; 10 bases line up with TRBD1. V trimming: 6 bases; J trimming: 6 bases; junction bases outside the gene matches: 13. This CDR3 is built from 17 residues. Germline V gives CDR1 WSHSY, CDR2 SAAADI. The DNA for the CDR3 is TGCGCCAGCAGAAAACCACCCGGGACAGGGGAGGCCGGGGAGCTGTTTTTT. It is translated as CASRKPPGTGEAGELFF.

The gene calls are TRBV2 and TRBJ1-2; tentatively, D is TRBD1 (6 bases). The CDR3 loop spans 14 amino acids. Germline CDR1 reads SNHLY; CDR2 reads FYNNEI. Trimming left V 6 bases short and J 0 bases short, with 11 bases between. The CDR3 DNA sequence: TGTGCCAGCAGCATTGGGACATCTAACTATGGCTACACCTTC. This translates into CASSIGTSNYGYTF.

The chain is built from TRBV19 and TRBJ1-5; 8 bases align to TRBD1. The CDR3 runs 15 residues. Per the germline V gene, CDR1 is LNHDA and CDR2 is SQIVND (reference sequence). The V and J ends lost 5 bases and 7 bases, in that order; junction bases with no gene match: 10. This chain's CDR3 is CASSPRTGRYQPQHF. DNA of the CDR3: TGTGCCAGTAGTCCTAGGACAGGGAGGTACCAGCCCCAGCATTTT.

This clone ranks as medium-sized. The chain links TRBV3-1 (or the pseudogene TRBV3-2) to TRBJ1-5; the match to TRBD1 covers 10 bases. V gave up 0 bases and J gave up 9 bases; unmatched junction bases: 11. Germline V gives CDR1 LGHDT, CDR2 YNNKEL (reference sequence). This CDR3 has 17 amino acids. CDR3 residues: CASSQDQGPGQGLPQHF. The CDR3 nucleotides read TGTGCCAGCAGCCAAGATCAAGGCCCGGGACAGGGGTTGCCCCAGCATTTT.